This is a list of T cell receptor beta chains from one sample in a study of T cell responses to AZD1222 COVID-19 vaccine. The table came from immunoSEQ multiplex PCR; TCRdb's copy has only in-frame clones and leaves some out. The sample includes 110,000 or so clones, around 83% of them seen just once. The material was peripheral blood, obtained on day 0 of AZD1222 vaccination. Receptor source: an adult in good health. CDR3s include the opening cysteine and the closing phenylalanine or tryptophan. Fields, in order: CDR3 length, clone size, D gene, V gene, J gene, CDR3 protein, CDR3 DNA. A D gene is named only where the DNA matches it firmly. Clone size, where shown, is once, few, many, or a class for clones that have expanded.

length: 18; size: -; D: -; V: TRBV5-4; J: TRBJ2-2; CDR3: CASSSPGGVWGQGGELFF; DNA: TGTGCCAGCAGTTCCCCCGGCGGGGTTTGGGGGCAGGGCGGGGAGCTGTTTTTT
length: 18; size: -; D: -; V: TRBV7-3; J: TRBJ1-5; CDR3: CASSLAGQGRGDNQPQHF; DNA: TGTGCCAGCAGCTTAGCGGGTCAGGGGAGAGGGGACAATCAGCCCCAGCATTTT
length: 13; size: -; D: -; V: TRBV5-1; J: TRBJ1-1; CDR3: CASSLVRDTEAFF; DNA: TGCGCCAGCAGCTTGGTGAGGGACACTGAAGCTTTCTTT
length: 13; size: -; D: -; V: TRBV5-6; J: TRBJ2-7; CDR3: CASMAPGAYEQYF; DNA: TGTGCCAGCATGGCTCCAGGGGCCTACGAGCAGTACTTC
length: 12; size: -; D: -; V: TRBV3-1/TRBV3-2; J: TRBJ2-7; CDR3: CASSQGSYEQYF; DNA: TGTGCCAGCAGCCAAGGCTCCTACGAGCAGTACTTC
length: 16; size: -; D: -; V: TRBV10-3; J: TRBJ1-3; CDR3: CAISESTGVGGNTIYF; DNA: TGTGCCATCAGTGAGTCGACGGGTGTCGGTGGAAACACCATATATTTT
length: 12; size: -; D: -; V: TRBV2; J: TRBJ2-7; CDR3: CASRRGPYEQYF; DNA: TGTGCCAGCCGCAGGGGTCCCTACGAGCAGTACTTC
length: 15; size: -; D: -; V: TRBV7-8; J: TRBJ1-5; CDR3: CASSLGQGDNQPQHF; DNA: TGTGCCAGCAGCCTCGGCCAGGGAGACAATCAGCCCCAGCATTTT
length: 16; size: -; D: -; V: TRBV18; J: TRBJ1-3; CDR3: CASSHGQPSSGNTIYF; DNA: TGTGCCAGCTCCCATGGACAGCCAAGCTCTGGAAACACCATATATTTT
length: 17; size: -; D: -; V: TRBV6-1; J: TRBJ1-6; CDR3: CASSGAGGLSYNSPLHF; DNA: TGTGCCAGCAGTGGGGCGGGGGGCTTATCCTATAATTCACCCCTCCACTTT
length: 12; size: -; D: -; V: TRBV11-2; J: TRBJ1-2; CDR3: CASSLEGDGYTF; DNA: TGTGCCAGCAGCTTAGAGGGGGATGGCTACACCTTC
length: 18; size: -; D: TRBD1; V: TRBV6-2/TRBV6-3; J: TRBJ1-5; CDR3: CASSFPTGGVGNGQPQHF; DNA: TGTGCCAGCAGTTTCCCGACAGGGGGCGTAGGTAATGGTCAGCCCCAGCATTTT
length: 15; size: -; D: -; V: TRBV5-8; J: TRBJ1-6; CDR3: CASSFRGGAGSPLHF; DNA: TGTGCCAGCAGCTTTAGAGGGGGGGCCGGTTCACCCCTCCACTTT
length: 19; size: -; D: TRBD2; V: TRBV24-1; J: TRBJ2-3; CDR3: CATSEPGLAGGRGTDTQYF; DNA: TGTGCCACCAGTGAACCGGGACTAGCGGGGGGGCGGGGCACAGATACGCAGTATTTT
length: 18; size: -; D: TRBD1; V: TRBV7-9; J: TRBJ2-3; CDR3: CASSLFTYRDRSPDTQYF; DNA: TGTGCCAGCAGCTTATTCACTTACCGGGACAGGAGTCCAGATACGCAGTATTTT
length: 12; size: -; D: TRBD2; V: TRBV6-5; J: TRBJ2-3; CDR3: CASRDGGDTQYF; DNA: TGTGCCAGCAGGGACGGGGGGGATACGCAGTATTTT
length: 14; size: once; D: -; V: TRBV10-3; J: TRBJ2-5; CDR3: CAISDTRGQETQYF; DNA: TGTGCCATCAGTGACACCAGGGGCCAAGAGACCCAGTACTTC
length: 13; size: -; D: -; V: TRBV5-1; J: TRBJ1-2; CDR3: CASSETDNYGYTF; DNA: TGCGCCAGCAGCGAGACAGACAACTATGGCTACACCTTC
length: 16; size: once; D: TRBD1; V: TRBV19; J: TRBJ1-5; CDR3: CASSARQGAEGQPQHF; DNA: TGTGCCAGTAGTGCCCGACAGGGGGCGGAGGGGCAGCCCCAGCATTTT
length: 14; size: -; D: TRBD2; V: TRBV7-6; J: TRBJ2-3; CDR3: CASNQRGDTDTQYF; DNA: TGTGCCAGCAACCAGCGGGGGGACACAGATACGCAGTATTTT
length: 15; size: -; D: TRBD2; V: TRBV9; J: TRBJ2-5; CDR3: CASSVGAGGLETQYF; DNA: TGTGCCAGCAGCGTAGGAGCGGGGGGGCTGGAGACCCAGTACTTC
length: 14; size: -; D: -; V: TRBV7-3; J: TRBJ2-7; CDR3: CASSLTPNSGEQYF; DNA: TGTGCCAGCAGCTTAACTCCAAACTCGGGGGAGCAGTACTTC
length: 15; size: -; D: TRBD1; V: TRBV5-1; J: TRBJ2-7; CDR3: CASSRGQGASYEQYF; DNA: TGCGCCAGCAGTCGCGGACAGGGGGCTTCCTACGAGCAGTACTTC
length: 16; size: -; D: -; V: TRBV6-1; J: TRBJ1-2; CDR3: CASSEGREPPTYGYTF; DNA: TGTGCCAGCAGTGAAGGCCGGGAGCCCCCAACTTATGGCTACACCTTC
length: 15; size: -; D: TRBD2; V: TRBV10-2; J: TRBJ2-1; CDR3: CASSGEGLGHNEQFF; DNA: TGCGCCAGCAGTGGGGAGGGACTAGGCCACAATGAGCAGTTCTTC
length: 13; size: -; D: -; V: TRBV7-9; J: TRBJ1-5; CDR3: CASSSGGNQPQHF; DNA: TGTGCCAGCAGTTCCGGGGGCAATCAGCCCCAGCATTTT
length: 14; size: few; D: -; V: TRBV10-3; J: TRBJ2-1; CDR3: CAIRFNWTYNEQFF; DNA: TGTGCCATCAGATTCAACTGGACCTACAATGAGCAGTTCTTC